This T cell receptor (beta chain) was captured in a study of vaccination effects on CD4 cells after COVID-19. Assay used: immunoSEQ multiplex PCR; TCRdb lists only in-frame clones, some missing. The sample yields approximately 74,000 clones, 77% seen once. Expansion with viral peptide pools was applied to antigen-specific CD4+ T cells by the ViraFEST assay prior to sequencing. Culture lasted about 11 days before CD4+ T cell isolation. Each participant was administered two doses of either the BNT162b2 or the mRNA-1273 vaccine. Comment on this clone: Antigen specificity is unknown.

Sequencing was performed on CD4+ T cells from PBMCs cultured with HCoV-OC43 spike peptides, taken after COVID-19 vaccination. Documented subset: HCoV-OC43 spike overlapping peptide pool stimulation. This receptor was taken from a human donor who received a COVID-19 vaccine.

This CDR3 reads CSGRTQAKNIQYF. CDR3 coding DNA: TGCAGCGGTAGGACCCAAGCCAAAAACATTCAGTACTTC. This chain links TRBV29-1 with TRBJ2-4; the D is unclear. The V gene lost 7 bases and the J gene lost 0 bases, with 10 bases spanning the gap. Germline V gene sequence: CDR1 SQVTM, CDR2 ANQGSEA. This CDR3 is 13 amino acids long.